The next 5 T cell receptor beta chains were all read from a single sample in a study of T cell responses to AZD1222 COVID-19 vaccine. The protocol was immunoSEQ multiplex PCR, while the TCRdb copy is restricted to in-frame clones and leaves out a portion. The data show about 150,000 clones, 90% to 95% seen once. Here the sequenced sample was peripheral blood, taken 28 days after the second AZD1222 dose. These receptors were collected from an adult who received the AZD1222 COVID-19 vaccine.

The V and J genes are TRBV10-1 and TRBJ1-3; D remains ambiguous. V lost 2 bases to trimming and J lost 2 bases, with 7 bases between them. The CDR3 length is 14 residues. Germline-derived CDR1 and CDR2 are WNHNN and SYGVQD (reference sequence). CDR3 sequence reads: CASSENRAGNTIYF. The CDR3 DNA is TGCGCCAGCAGTGAGAACCGGGCTGGAAACACCATATATTTT.

The CDR3 coding sequence is TGTGCCACACACCCCCGGACAAACCTCGACGGGGAGCTGTTTTTT. The encoded protein is CATHPRTNLDGELFF. J is TRBJ2-2 and V is TRBV19; D is perhaps TRBD1 (5 bases). Germline V CDR1 and CDR2: LNHDA, SQIVND (reference sequence). The CDR3 runs 15 residues. Trimming removed 10 bases at V and 7 bases at J, with 22 bases between.

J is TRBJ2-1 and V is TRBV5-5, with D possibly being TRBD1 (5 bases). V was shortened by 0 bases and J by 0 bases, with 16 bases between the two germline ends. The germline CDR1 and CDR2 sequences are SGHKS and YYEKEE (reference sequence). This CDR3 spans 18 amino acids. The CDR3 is CASSLAGQDRVSYNEQFF. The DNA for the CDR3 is TGTGCCAGCAGCTTGGCCGGCCAAGACAGAGTCTCCTACAATGAGCAGTTCTTC.

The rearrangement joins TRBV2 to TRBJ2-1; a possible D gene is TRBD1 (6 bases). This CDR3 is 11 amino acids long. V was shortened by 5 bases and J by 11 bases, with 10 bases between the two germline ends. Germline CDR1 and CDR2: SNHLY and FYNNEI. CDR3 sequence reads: CASSRGGQQFF. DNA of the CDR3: TGTGCCAGCAGTCGAGGGGGTCAGCAGTTCTTC.

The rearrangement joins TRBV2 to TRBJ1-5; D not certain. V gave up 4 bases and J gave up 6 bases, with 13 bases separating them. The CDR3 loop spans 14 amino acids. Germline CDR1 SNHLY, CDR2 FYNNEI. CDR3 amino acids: CASSAYGFGQPQHF. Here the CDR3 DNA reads TGTGCCAGCAGTGCGTACGGTTTTGGTCAGCCCCAGCATTTT.